Shown below are 11 T cell receptor beta chains from a single sample sequenced in a study of T cells of healthy individuals. TCRdb re-called the 5' RACE reads through MiXCR, storing one row per CDR3 protein. Among approximately 58,000 distinct CDR3 sequences, under 15% were seen once, and the ten largest hold around 16%. The source is a human donor in good health.

With regard to this clonotype: Possible read error: a much larger clone is one base away. The conserved phenylalanine or tryptophan normally closing the CDR3 is absent here, so this likely arose from a read error. The chain links TRBV12-3 or TRBV12-4 to TRBJ2-1; D gene ambiguous. The CDR3 covers 13 residues. V was clipped by 6 bases and J by 2 bases, with 8 bases between them. The CDR3 DNA reads as TGTGCCAGCAGCCCTACGACCTACAATGAGCAGTTCTCC. It translates to CASSPTTYNEQFS.

This clonotype was found many times. V is TRBV18 and J is TRBJ1-1, with D possibly matching TRBD1 (5 bases). CDR3 length: 14 residues. CDR1 is KGHSH and CDR2 is LQKENI in the germline V gene. V was trimmed by 2 bases and J by 2 bases, leaving 9 bases between them. The CDR3 is CASSPSGHNTEAFF. CDR3 DNA: TGTGCCAGCTCACCATCAGGGCACAACACTGAAGCTTTCTTT. Filled out from reference TRBV18 and TRBJ1-1, the complete variable domain reads NAGVMQNPRHLVRRRGQEARLRCSPMKGHSHVYWYRQLPEEGLKFMVYLQKENIIDESGMPKERFSAEFPKEGPSILRIQQVVRGDSAAYFCASSPSGHNTEAFFGQGTRLTVV.

The gene calls are TRBV20-1 and TRBJ1-1; no firm D call. V gave up 2 bases and J gave up 2 bases, with 6 bases separating them. This CDR3 has 12 amino acids. CDR1 and CDR2 from the germline V gene are DFQATT and SNEGSKA (reference sequence). This CDR3 reads CSARHLNTEAFF. The DNA of the CDR3 is TGCAGTGCTAGACACTTAAACACTGAAGCTTTCTTT.

This clonotype was recorded once. The genes are TRBV20-1 and TRBJ2-7; the match to TRBD2 covers 7 bases. The germline V gene has CDR1 DFQATT and CDR2 SNEGSKA (reference sequence). The CDR3 extends over 14 amino acids. V was pared by 2 bases and J by 0 bases, with 4 bases of the junction left unmatched. The CDR3 spells CSARRDYSSYEQYF. The CDR3 DNA reads TGCAGTGCTAGAAGGGACTACAGCTCCTACGAGCAGTACTTC.

This clonotype occurred a few times. The V gene is TRBV19, the J gene TRBJ2-3; 12 bases are a match to TRBD1. The CDR3 is 16 residues long. The V gene end was trimmed by 3 bases and the J gene end by 7 bases; junction bases not matched to a gene: 8. CDR1 is LNHDA, CDR2 SQIVND, per germline (reference sequence). The CDR3 sequence is CASSIAAGQGAYTQYF. The DNA for the CDR3 is TGTGCCAGTAGTATCGCCGCGGGACAGGGGGCGTATACGCAGTATTTT.

This clonotype was picked up many times. V is TRBV5-1 and J is TRBJ2-3, with 7 bases that match TRBD2. J lost 5 bases, V lost 4 bases, and 4 bases had no gene match. The CDR3 contains 13 residues. From germline, CDR1 is SGHRS and CDR2 YFSETQ. The CDR3 reads CASSKSGEDTQYF. CDR3 DNA: TGCGCCAGCAGCAAAAGCGGGGAAGATACGCAGTATTTT.

The chain has TRBV11-2 and TRBJ2-5, with 8 bases identical to TRBD1. Germline trimming cut 4 bases from V and 2 bases from J; bases unmatched to any gene: 0. Germline V gives CDR1 SGHAT, CDR2 FQNNGV. The CDR3 length is 13 residues. CDR3 bases: TGTGCCAGCAGCTGGACAGGGCAAGAGACCCAGTACTTC. Translating gives CASSWTGQETQYF.

This clonotype was counted at least ten times. The chain links TRBV12-5 to TRBJ2-1; TRBD2 matches 11 bases. The CDR3 length is 24 residues. The germline CDR1 and CDR2 sequences are LGHNT and FRNRAP. V lost 5 bases, J lost 0 bases, and 27 bases stayed unmatched. This chain's CDR3 is CASGPRLGQGRPGTSGSSYNEQFF. Here the CDR3 DNA reads TGTGCTAGTGGTCCGCGCCTCGGACAGGGGCGCCCGGGGACTAGCGGAAGCTCCTACAATGAGCAGTTCTTC.

V is TRBV6-6 and J is TRBJ1-5; TRBD1 agrees at 11 bases. With V trimmed by 5 bases and J by 2 bases, 2 bases remained unmatched. The CDR3 consists of 15 residues. Per the germline V gene, CDR1 is MNHNY and CDR2 is SVGAGI (reference sequence). The CDR3: CASSAGQGGNQPQHF. CDR3 nucleotide sequence: TGTGCCAGCAGTGCGGGACAGGGGGGCAATCAGCCCCAGCATTTT.

V gene TRBV7-9 combines with J gene TRBJ2-1; D is undetermined. This CDR3 comprises 18 residues. Germline CDR1 is SEHNR and CDR2 is FQNEAQ (reference sequence). V was clipped by 5 bases and J by 0 bases, with 20 bases between them. The CDR3 here is CASSTNPYSLSSYNEQFF. The CDR3 DNA reads as TGTGCCAGCAGCACCAACCCGTACAGTCTGAGCTCCTACAATGAGCAGTTCTTC.

Concerning this clonotype itself: A much more abundant neighbour one base away suggests this may be a read error. V is TRBV5-6 and J is TRBJ1-1; no definite D call. The CDR3 totals 13 residues. CDR1 SGHDT and CDR2 YYEEEE come from the germline V gene. Trimming pared 1 base from V and 2 bases from J, leaving 6 bases between. CDR3 residues: CASSLSRNTEAFF. CDR3 in DNA: TGTGCCAGCAGCTTGTCCAGAAACACTGAAGCTTTCTTT.